The next 20 T cell receptor beta chains were all read from a single sample in a study of shared clonotypes between healthy human individuals. Sequenced by immunoSEQ multiplex PCR; TCRdb stores in-frame clones only, minus some. The sample has hundreds of thousands of clones, less than 85% seen once; the top ten hold less than 2%. Sequences were obtained from memory CD4+ T cells sorted from blood. Subset in this sample: CD45RA-negative fraction. These receptors were obtained from a woman aged 25 to 45 in good health.

The chain is built from TRBV7-8 and TRBJ2-4; weak D call: TRBD2 (6 bases). The CDR3 loop spans 15 amino acids. CDR1 is SGHVS and CDR2 is FQNEAQ in the germline V gene. V lost 5 bases and J 0 bases, leaving 11 bases between the germline ends. The CDR3 protein is CASSREGLAKNIQYF. CDR3 DNA: TGTGCCAGCAGCCGAGAGGGACTAGCCAAAAACATTCAGTACTTC.

DNA of the CDR3: TGTGCCAGCACCCAAGACGGGACTAGCGTCCAAGAGACCCAGTACTTC. Its translation is CASTQDGTSVQETQYF. This chain connects TRBV7-9 to TRBJ2-5, with 10 bases matching TRBD2. Germline CDR1 reads SEHNR; CDR2 reads FQNEAQ (reference sequence). With 7 bases clipped from V and 1 base from J, the junction kept 9 bases outside the gene matches. This CDR3 spans 16 amino acids.

The rearrangement links TRBV28 to TRBJ2-7; D is undetermined. Germline V gene data show CDR1 as MDHEN and CDR2 as SYDVKM. V lost 2 bases and J lost 3, with 8 bases in between. CDR3 length: 13 amino acids. CDR3 DNA sequence: TGTGCCAGCAGTTTAGACCTATACTACGAGCAGTACTTC. This gives the protein CASSLDLYYEQYF. Based on the CDR3 plus reference TRBV28 and TRBJ2-7, the full variable domain is DVKVTQSSRYLVKRTGEKVFLECVQDMDHENMFWYRQDPGLGLRLIYFSYDVKMKEKGDIPEGYSVSREKKERFSLILESASTNQTSMYLCASSLDLYYEQYFGPGTRLTVT.

This chain connects TRBV7-2 to TRBJ1-1; 9 bases map to TRBD1. V dropped 7 bases and J dropped 5; count of bases not matched to a gene: 8. Per germline, CDR1 SGHTA and CDR2 FQGNSA. The length of the CDR3 is 14 residues. This chain's CDR3 is CASNHRGRGTEAFF. The CDR3 DNA follows: TGTGCCAGCAACCACAGGGGGCGAGGGACTGAAGCTTTCTTT.

The chain employs TRBV28 and TRBJ2-7; 10 nucleotides line up with TRBD2. Trimming at V came to 4 bases and at J to 4 bases, leaving 16 bases not matched to a gene. This CDR3 region has 18 residues. Germline lookup yields CDR1 MDHEN and CDR2 SYDVKM. CDR3 coding DNA: TGTGCCAGCAGTTCGGTAGCGGGAGGATGGGGTGGCATATACGAGCAGTACTTC. This sequence encodes CASSSVAGGWGGIYEQYF.

The J gene is TRBJ2-5, the V gene TRBV7-2; 11 nucleotides agree with TRBD1. Judging by the DNA end, TRBJ2-7 fits better; the J call may be wrong. The CDR3 totals 17 residues. Germline CDR1 is SGHTA and CDR2 is FQGNSA. Written as DNA, the CDR3 is TGTGCCAGCAGCTTAGCAACGTCGGGACAGGGGGAATACGAGCAGTACTTC. Its translation is CASSLATSGQGEYEQYF.

On this clone itself: The same CDR3 can be traced to other DNA sequences in this sample. The rearrangement uses TRBV5-1 and TRBJ1-1; no clear D. The CDR3 is 13 amino acids. Germline-derived CDR1 and CDR2 are SGHRS and YFSETQ. V lost 0 bases and J 1 base, leaving 4 bases between the germline ends. CDR3 loop: CASSLGGNTEAFF. The CDR3 region has the DNA TGCGCCAGCAGCTTGGGGGGGAACACTGAAGCTTTCTTT.

Remarks on this clone: This same CDR3 is encoded by further DNA sequences in the sample. The genes are TRBV11-2 and TRBJ1-1; no firm D call. Germline-derived CDR1 and CDR2 are SGHAT and FQNNGV. The CDR3 length is 13 residues. Trimming pared 2 bases from V and 2 bases from J, leaving 6 bases between. The CDR3 is CASSLFANTEAFF. Written as DNA, the CDR3 is TGTGCCAGCAGCTTATTCGCAAACACTGAAGCTTTCTTT.

The gene calls are TRBV12-2 and TRBJ2-3. TRBV12-2 is labeled a pseudogene. There are 15 residues in the CDR3. CDR3 in amino acids: CASRLGRNKTDTQYF. The CDR3 DNA sequence: TGTGCAAGTCGCTTAGGGCGCAATAAAACAGATACGCAGTATTTT.

The rearrangement links TRBV28 to TRBJ1-4, with D hard to call. Germline CDR1 and CDR2: MDHEN and SYDVKM. This CDR3 is built from 14 residues. Trimming shortened V by 4 bases and J by 8 bases, and 14 bases separated the two germline ends. CDR3 in DNA: TGTGCCAGCAGTTCCGGAGCTCTAGAAGAAAAACTGTTTTTT. It codes for CASSSGALEEKLFF.

J is TRBJ2-3 and V is TRBV4-2, with TRBD1 identical over 7 bases. The germline CDR1 and CDR2 sequences are LGHNA and YNFKEQ. This CDR3 has 16 amino acids. Trimming cost V 3 bases and J 3 bases; bases outside gene matches: 9. The CDR3, as DNA: TGTGCCAGCAGCCATCCACCGGGACAGCGAACAGATACGCAGTATTTT. Encoded protein: CASSHPPGQRTDTQYF.

This clone was counted many times. The chain couples TRBV5-1 to TRBJ2-7; D ambiguous. Germline CDR1 reads SGHRS; CDR2 reads YFSETQ. The CDR3 consists of 16 residues. V shed 6 bases and J shed 0 bases, with 19 bases lying between them. The CDR3 DNA reads as TGCGCCAGCAAAAGAGGCAGGCTTCAGAGCTCCTACGAGCAGTACTTC. This encodes CASKRGRLQSSYEQYF.

As to this clone: This CDR3 is also generated by other DNA sequences in the sample. This chain connects TRBV19 to TRBJ1-3; D perhaps matches TRBD1 (5 bases). This CDR3 comprises 13 residues. The V gene's germline CDR1 is LNHDA and CDR2 SQIVND (reference sequence). The germline V and J ends were trimmed by 7 bases and 4 bases, with 11 bases remaining between them. CDR3 DNA: TGTGCCAGTACTACAGGCGCCGGAAACACCATATATTTT. Translating gives CASTTGAGNTIYF.

This chain links TRBV11-3 with TRBJ2-1; 8 positions agree with TRBD2. CDR3 length equals 14 residues. J gave up 8 bases and V 5 bases, and 8 bases lay outside the gene matches. CDR1 is SGHNT, CDR2 YENEEA, per germline. The CDR3 DNA reads as TGTGCCAGCAGCCCCGGGGGGGGATCCTATGAGCAGTTCTTC. Its translation: CASSPGGGSYEQFF.

V and J are TRBV28 and TRBJ2-5; D remains ambiguous. V lost 5 bases to trimming and J lost 0 bases, with 7 bases between them. In germline, CDR1 is MDHEN, CDR2 SYDVKM. This CDR3 contains 13 residues. This CDR3 reads CASSRRYQETQYF. Written as DNA, the CDR3 is TGTGCCAGCAGTAGAAGATACCAAGAGACCCAGTACTTC.

The rearrangement joins TRBV5-1 to TRBJ2-3, with 9 bases identical to TRBD1. CDR1 is SGHRS, CDR2 YFSETQ, per germline. Germline trimming cut 4 bases from V and 6 bases from J; bases unmatched to any gene: 6. The CDR3 has 14 amino acids. The CDR3 spells CASSGDRGADTQYF. The CDR3 DNA follows: TGCGCCAGCAGCGGCGACAGGGGGGCGGATACGCAGTATTTT. Complete variable domain (other parts from reference TRBV5-1 and TRBJ2-3): KAGVTQTPRYLIKTRGQQVTLSCSPISGHRSVSWYQQTPGQGLQFLFEYFSETQRNKGNFPGRFSGRQFSNSRSEMNVSTLELGDSALYLCASSGDRGADTQYFGPGTRLTVL.

This chain uses TRBV19 with TRBJ2-6; D unclear. This CDR3 has 16 amino acids. Germline values: CDR1 LNHDA, CDR2 SQIVND (reference sequence). Trimming pared 10 bases from V and 0 bases from J, leaving 16 bases between. The CDR3 reads CATSRPGGSGANVLTF. The CDR3 DNA is TGTGCCACCTCCCGCCCCGGCGGCTCTGGGGCCAACGTCCTGACTTTC.

The chain has TRBV4-1 and TRBJ1-1, with D tentatively TRBD1 (6 bases). V was trimmed by 8 bases and J by 1 base, leaving 14 bases between them. This CDR3 region has 14 residues. CDR1 and CDR2 from the germline V gene are MGHRA and YSYEKL. CDR3 DNA: TGCGCCAGCCGAGGGGGGACTAAGAACACTGAAGCTTTCTTT. Translated: CASRGGTKNTEAFF.

This clone has a handful of counts. This chain links TRBV5-1 with TRBJ2-1; 16 bases fit TRBD2. The CDR3 sequence is 16 residues long. The V gene end was trimmed by 6 bases and the J gene end by 6 bases; junction bases not matched to a gene: 6. Germline CDR1 SGHRS, CDR2 YFSETQ. CDR3 coding DNA: TGCGCCAGCACCCCGGGACTAGCGGGAGGGCCCAATGAGCAGTTCTTC. It is translated as CASTPGLAGGPNEQFF.

The chain carries TRBV28 and TRBJ2-1, with TRBD1 matching over 8 bases. Trimming took 3 bases from V and 2 from J; bases not matched to a gene: 12. Germline V gives CDR1 MDHEN, CDR2 SYDVKM. The CDR3 has 18 residues. The CDR3 region has the DNA TGTGCCAGCAGTTTCGGCAGGGGGCATCCCCCCCCCTACAATGAGCAGTTCTTC. It is translated as CASSFGRGHPPPYNEQFF.